The clone carrying this T cell receptor (beta chain) was counted only a few times. Its specificity is not known. This entry belongs to a study of T-cell memory formation after mild COVID-19. Background on the study: In these data, TCR clusters were largely donor specific.

Study-wide findings and caveats: Mainly CM and EM harbored the contracting CD4+ clones; mainly EMRA harbored the CD8+ ones.

Via MiXCR, TCRdb re-called the 5' RACE reads, giving one row per CDR3 protein. The data show about 320,000 distinct CDR3 sequences, with roughly an eighth seen just once and approximately 22% held by the top ten. The germline V gene has CDR1 SGHVS and CDR2 FQNEAQ. V was pared by 6 bases and J by 7 bases, with 15 bases between. The CDR3 is 13 amino acids. Sequenced input: PBMCs or a T cell subset sorted from them (not recorded which). The origin of this receptor is a man aged 18 to 30 who had mild COVID-19 (a few samples of this study predate the infection). Cell type and time point are not known. The rearrangement joins TRBV7-8 to TRBJ1-1, with D possibly TRBD1 on 5 matching bases. The CDR3 region is CASRPGETGEAFF. As DNA, the CDR3 is TGTGCCAGCAGACCGGGGGAGACGGGTGAAGCTTTCTTT. Drawing the rest from reference TRBV7-8 and TRBJ1-1, the complete variable domain is GAGVSQSPRYKVAKRGQDVALRCDPISGHVSLFWYQQALGQGPEFLTYFQNEAQLDKSGLPSDRFFAERPEGSVSTLKIQRTQQEDSAVYLCASRPGETGEAFFGQGTRLTVV.